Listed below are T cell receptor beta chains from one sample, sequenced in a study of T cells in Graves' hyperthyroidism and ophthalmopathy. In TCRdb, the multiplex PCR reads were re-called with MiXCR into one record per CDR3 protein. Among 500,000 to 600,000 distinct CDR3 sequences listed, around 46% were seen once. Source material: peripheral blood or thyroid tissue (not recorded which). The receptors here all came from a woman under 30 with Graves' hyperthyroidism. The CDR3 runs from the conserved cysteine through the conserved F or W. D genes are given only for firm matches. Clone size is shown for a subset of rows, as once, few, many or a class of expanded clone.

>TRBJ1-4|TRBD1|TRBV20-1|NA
TGCAGTGCTCAAATACAGGGGGCGGTTGAAAAACTGTTTTTT
CSAQIQGAVEKLFF
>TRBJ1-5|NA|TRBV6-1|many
TGTGCCAGCAGTGAAGGATATAGCAATCAGCCCCAGCATTTT
CASSEGYSNQPQHF
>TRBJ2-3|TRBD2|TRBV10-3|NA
TGTGCCATCAGTGAGTCACCAGGACTAGCGGGAAACACAGATACGCAGTATTTT
CAISESPGLAGNTDTQYF
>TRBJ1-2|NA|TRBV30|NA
TGTGCCTGGACCTCAGGGTCTGGCTACACCTTC
CAWTSGSGYTF
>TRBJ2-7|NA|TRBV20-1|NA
TGCAGTTCCGGGAGCACCCTGGTCCCCTACGAGCAGTACTTC
CSSGSTLVPYEQYF
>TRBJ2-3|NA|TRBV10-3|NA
TGTGCCATCAGTAAGACAAAGACAGGCACAGATACGCAGTATTTT
CAISKTKTGTDTQYF
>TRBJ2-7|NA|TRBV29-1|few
TGCAGCGTTGGAGGTGGGCAGGGGTATTCCTACGAGCAGTACTTC
CSVGGGQGYSYEQYF
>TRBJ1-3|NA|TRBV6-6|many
TGTGCCAGCAGTTACCTGGGGGTCTCTGGAAACACCATATATTTT
CASSYLGVSGNTIYF
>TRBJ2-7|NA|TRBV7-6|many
TGTGCCAGCAGCCTCAAAAACGAGCAGTACTTC
CASSLKNEQYF
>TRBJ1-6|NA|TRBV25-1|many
TGTGCCAGCAGTGATACGGGGCGGGGAAATAATTCACCCCTCCACTTT
CASSDTGRGNNSPLHF
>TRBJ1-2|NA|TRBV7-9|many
TGTGCCAGCAGCGAAGACAGCTATGGCTACACCTTC
CASSEDSYGYTF
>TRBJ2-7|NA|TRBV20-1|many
TGCAGTGCTGCCTGGGGACGGATTAGCTCCTACGAGCAGTACTTC
CSAAWGRISSYEQYF
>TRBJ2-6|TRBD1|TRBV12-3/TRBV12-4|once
TGTGCCAGCAGCTTCAGGGGGCACTCTGGGACCAACGTCCTGACTTTC
CASSFRGHSGTNVLTF
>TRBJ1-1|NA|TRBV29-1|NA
TGCAGCGTAATAGGGGTCACTGAAGCTTTCTTT
CSVIGVTEAFF
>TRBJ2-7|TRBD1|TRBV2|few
TGTGCCAGCAAAACACAGGGGGGCGACGAGCAGTACTTC
CASKTQGGDEQYF
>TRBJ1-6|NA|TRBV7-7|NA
TGTGCCAGCAGTCTAAGAGGAGGGAGGGACTCACCCCTCCACTTT
CASSLRGGRDSPLHF
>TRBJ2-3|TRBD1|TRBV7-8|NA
TGTGCCAGCAGCCGCCGGGACAGGGGGATGGGGGCAGATACGCAGTATTTT
CASSRRDRGMGADTQYF
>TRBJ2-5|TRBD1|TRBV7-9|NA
TGTGCCAGCAGCTTAGAATCGACAGGGGTCACCCAGTACTTC
CASSLESTGVTQYF
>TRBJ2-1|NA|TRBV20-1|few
TGCAGTGCGGAGAAAAATGAGCAGTTCTTC
CSAEKNEQFF
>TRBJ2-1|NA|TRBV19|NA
TGTGCCAGTAGTATAGGCGATGAGCAGTTCTTC
CASSIGDEQFF
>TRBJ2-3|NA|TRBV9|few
TGTGCCAGCAGCGTGAGCGGAACCAGCACAGATACGCAGTATTTT
CASSVSGTSTDTQYF
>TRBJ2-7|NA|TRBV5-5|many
TGTGCCAGCAGCTTGGAAGGACCGGTGGACGAGCAGTACTTC
CASSLEGPVDEQYF
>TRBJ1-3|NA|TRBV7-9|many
TGTGCCAGCAGCCCGACAGACTCTGGAAACACCATATATTTT
CASSPTDSGNTIYF
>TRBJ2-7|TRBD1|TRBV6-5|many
TGTGCCAGCAGTTCCACGGGACAGGGGGCCTACGAGCAGTACTTC
CASSSTGQGAYEQYF
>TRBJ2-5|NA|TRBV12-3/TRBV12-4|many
TGTGCCAGCAGTCTGCGCGTTGGGGGATACCAAGAGACCCAGTACTTC
CASSLRVGGYQETQYF
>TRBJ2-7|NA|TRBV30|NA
TGTGCCTGGAGGGACGCTTACGAGCAGTACTTC
CAWRDAYEQYF
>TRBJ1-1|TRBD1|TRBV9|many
TGTGCCAGCAGCGTTTGGGACAGGGGGCCCGGGGACACTGAAGCTTTCTTT
CASSVWDRGPGDTEAFF
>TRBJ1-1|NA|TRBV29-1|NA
TGCGGGGGCGGCACTGAAGCTTTCTTT
CGGGTEAFF
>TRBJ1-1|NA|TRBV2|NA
TGTGCCAGGGAGGGAACTGAAGCTTTCTTT
CAREGTEAFF
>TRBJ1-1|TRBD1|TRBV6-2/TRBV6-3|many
TGTGCCAGCAGTTATCCTAGACAGGGAAGTTGGTTGGTGGCTTTCTTT
CASSYPRQGSWLVAFF
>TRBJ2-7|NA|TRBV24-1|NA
TGTGCCACCAGTGATTTCCAGACAGGTGGCTCCTACAATGAGCAGTACTTC
CATSDFQTGGSYNEQYF